One sample yielded the 13 T cell receptor beta chains listed below, sequenced in a study of metastatic and nonmetastatic thyroid tumors. Every patient underwent thyroid surgery untreated. TCRdb recomputed clones from the PCR reads via MiXCR. The sample carries about 64,000 clones, 4% to 4.5% recorded once. Specimen: blood. Receptors were obtained from a female donor with papillary thyroid cancer or a benign thyroid nodule (not recorded which). Some clones in this sample may be carry-over from other donors' samples.

This clone was picked up a small number of times. The rearrangement links TRBV10-1 to TRBJ1-6; 7 nucleotides match TRBD1. Germline values: CDR1 WNHNN, CDR2 SYGVQD (reference sequence). The CDR3 spans 14 residues. V trimming: 6 bases; J trimming: 7 bases; junction bases outside the gene matches: 6. CDR3 residues: CASSRTGENSPLHF. CDR3 in DNA: TGCGCCAGCAGCAGGACAGGAGAAAATTCACCCCTCCACTTT.

This clone occurred many times. The chain recombines TRBV19 with TRBJ1-3, with no clear D. Germline CDR1 reads LNHDA; CDR2 reads SQIVND (reference sequence). The CDR3 is 15 residues long. V shed 1 base and J shed 1 base, with 8 bases lying between them. The CDR3 region has the DNA TGTGCCAGTAGTATAGCGGGAGGATCTGGAAACACCATATATTTT. It encodes CASSIAGGSGNTIYF.

This clone came up many times. The chain employs TRBV6-5 and TRBJ1-5; D ambiguous. This CDR3 is built from 18 residues. From germline, CDR1 is MNHEY and CDR2 SVGAGI. Trimming took 2 bases from V and 0 from J, leaving 17 bases between them. The CDR3 reads CASSYKRPDGNSNQPQHF. Written as DNA, the CDR3 is TGTGCCAGCAGTTACAAGAGACCGGACGGGAATAGCAATCAGCCCCAGCATTTT.

The V and J genes are TRBV18 and TRBJ2-1; D is undetermined. The V end lost 5 bases, the J end lost 5 bases, and 7 bases lay between the germline ends. CDR3 length: 12 residues. From germline, CDR1 is KGHSH and CDR2 LQKENI. Here the CDR3 reads CASSSVNNEQFF. CDR3 DNA: TGTGCCAGCTCATCGGTTAACAATGAGCAGTTCTTC.

This clone was detected many times. The CDR3 nucleotides read TGTGCCAGCAGCCGGACAGAGTATGGCTACACCTTC. As protein: CASSRTEYGYTF. The chain joins TRBV7-9 to TRBJ1-2, with D possibly TRBD1 on 6 matching bases. The germline V gene has CDR1 SEHNR and CDR2 FQNEAQ (reference sequence). V was trimmed by 5 bases and J by 5 bases, leaving 9 bases between them. The CDR3 sequence is 12 residues long.

This clone was picked up many times. The chain has TRBV7-3 and TRBJ2-1; D is unclear. CDR3 length: 14 residues. V was clipped by 6 bases and J by 6 bases, with 15 bases between them. Germline V gene lookup returns CDR1 SGHTA and CDR2 FQGTGA. The CDR3 reads CASSSGRRGNEQFF. The CDR3 DNA reads as TGTGCCAGCAGTTCGGGTCGGCGAGGCAATGAGCAGTTCTTC.

This clone has at least ten counts. The chain recombines TRBV7-2 with TRBJ2-1, with D uncertain. The CDR3 is 17 residues long. V lost 1 base to trimming and J lost 0 bases, with 13 bases between them. Germline CDR1 reads SGHTA; CDR2 reads FQGNSA. CDR3 DNA sequence: TGTGCCAGCAGCTTAGTAAAAACGGGCTTCTCCTACAATGAGCAGTTCTTC. Its protein product is CASSLVKTGFSYNEQFF.

In this sample, this clone turned up many times. V is TRBV12-3 or TRBV12-4 and J is TRBJ1-2; 9 bases match TRBD1. This CDR3 comprises 15 residues. The ends lost 3 bases at V and 8 bases at J; junction bases unmatched: 10. The CDR3 region has the DNA TGTGCCAGCAGTTTTACGGGACAGGGATCGGGGGGCTACACCTTC. It is translated as CASSFTGQGSGGYTF.

This clone was picked up many times. The chain joins TRBV20-1 to TRBJ2-1, with 9 bases lining up with TRBD2. The germline V gene encodes CDR1 DFQATT and CDR2 SNEGSKA (reference sequence). The CDR3 spans 15 residues. V dropped 6 bases and J dropped 7; count of bases not matched to a gene: 13. The CDR3 coding sequence is TGCAGTGCCCGGTCGCGGGAGGGCCTCAGGAATGAGCAGTTCTTC. It yields the protein CSARSREGLRNEQFF.

This clone has at least ten counts. The junction does not match germline at one end; this may be a read error. J is TRBJ2-5 and V is TRBV20-1, with D perhaps TRBD1 (6 bases). Germline V gene sequence: CDR1 DFQATT, CDR2 SNEGSKA (reference sequence). The length of the CDR3 is 13 residues. CDR3 sequence (DNA): TGTAGTCGGACAGCCCTTGGGGGAGAGACCCAGTACTTC. This encodes CSRTALGGETQYF.

This clone was seen ten or more times. One end of the junction fails to match germline, which may point to a read error. The chain uses TRBV7-7 and TRBJ2-3; TRBD2 agrees at 7 bases. The CDR3 runs 15 residues. The V gene's germline CDR1 is SSHAT and CDR2 FNYEAQ (reference sequence). CDR3 sequence reads: CASSPTAGVRDTQYF. Written as DNA, the CDR3 is TGTGCTAGCAGCCCCACGGCGGGAGTTAGAGATACGCAGTATTTT. Filled out from reference TRBV7-7 and TRBJ2-3, the complete variable domain reads GAGVSQSPRYKVTKRGQDVTLRCDPISSHATLYWYQQALGQGPEFLTYFNYEAQPDKSGLPSDRFSAERPEGSISTLTIQRTEQRDSAMYRCASSPTAGVRDTQYFGPGTRLTVL.

This clone has at least ten counts. The V and J genes are TRBV5-1 and TRBJ2-1; 8 bases line up with TRBD2. This CDR3 has 15 residues. From germline, CDR1 is SGHRS and CDR2 YFSETQ. Trimming took 0 bases from V and 2 from J; bases not matched to a gene: 1. The CDR3 protein is CASSLVAGTYNEQFF. The DNA of the CDR3 is TGCGCCAGCAGCTTGGTAGCGGGAACCTACAATGAGCAGTTCTTC.

This clone has more than one count but fewer than ten. The rearrangement joins TRBV24-1 to TRBJ2-2; D not resolved. The CDR3 length is 14 residues. Trimming shortened V by 0 bases and J by 3 bases, and 4 bases separated the two germline ends. Germline V gives CDR1 KGHDR, CDR2 SFDVKD. The CDR3 sequence is CATSDLSDTGELFF. Written as DNA, the CDR3 is TGTGCCACCAGTGATTTGAGCGACACCGGGGAGCTGTTTTTT.